This TCR beta chain was profiled in a study of T cell responses to AZD1222 COVID-19 vaccine. The CDR3 length is 14 residues. Germline-derived CDR1 and CDR2 are GTSNPN and SVGIG (reference sequence). Trimming removed 1 base from V and 5 bases from J, with 11 bases in between. A note on this clone: Its antigen remains unknown.

Notes on the study in general: With dominance at 160-218 and 743-854, vaccine-associated CD4 TCRs spanned spike. Close to half of spike-specific TCRs reportedly recognize unmutated variant regions. Receipt of two AZD1222 doses was followed by a rise in Spike-specific TCR breadth and depth.

Some clones are missing from TCRdb's copy, which holds only in-frame ones; the method was immunoSEQ multiplex PCR. The sample shows about 200,000 clones, approximately 93% of them seen only once. The sequence was collected from an adult who received the AZD1222 COVID-19 vaccine. This chain uses TRBV30 with TRBJ1-4; a possible D gene is TRBD1 (5 bases). The sample here was peripheral blood, taken 28 days after the second AZD1222 dose. CDR3 in amino acids: CAWSGRGENEKLFF. In nucleotides, the CDR3 is TGTGCCTGGAGTGGCCGGGGGGAAAATGAAAAACTGTTTTTT.